The 21 T cell receptor beta chains presented below share a single source sample, sequenced in a study of T cells in Graves' hyperthyroidism and ophthalmopathy. From RNA transcripts, TCR beta CDR3 regions were amplified. In the first-round RT-PCR of the TCR CDR3, the HTBI primer set was used. One entry per CDR3 protein results from TCRdb running MiXCR on the multiplex PCR reads. Seen here are approximately 150,000 distinct CDR3 sequences, around 8.9% observed once, and the top ten hold around 20%. The specimen sequenced was blood. These TCRs come from a woman aged 18-29 years with Graves' hyperthyroidism that later progressed to Graves' ophthalmopathy.

This clonotype has at least ten counts. The chain joins TRBV5-1 to TRBJ1-2; 7 nucleotides line up with TRBD1. V dropped 0 bases and J dropped 2; count of bases not matched to a gene: 7. Germline V gene data show CDR1 as SGHRS and CDR2 as YFSETQ. The CDR3 has 16 residues. The CDR3 spells CASSLDTGTANYGYTF. In DNA, the CDR3 is TGCGCCAGCAGCTTGGATACCGGGACAGCAAACTATGGCTACACCTTC. The complete variable domain, with remaining parts taken from reference TRBV5-1 and TRBJ1-2, reads KAGVTQTPRYLIKTRGQQVTLSCSPISGHRSVSWYQQTPGQGLQFLFEYFSETQRNKGNFPGRFSGRQFSNSRSEMNVSTLELGDSALYLCASSLDTGTANYGYTFGSGTRLTVV.

This clonotype has ten or more counts. The chain uses TRBV6-1 and TRBJ2-3, with 7 bases identical to TRBD2. V was clipped by 6 bases and J by 3 bases; unmatched bases: 6. The V gene's germline CDR1 is MNHNS and CDR2 SASEGT. This CDR3 region has 14 residues. The CDR3 DNA is TGTGCCAGCAGACCCGGACTAGTAACAGATACGCAGTATTTT. Translated: CASRPGLVTDTQYF.

The chain recombines TRBV12-5 with TRBJ2-1; 7 bases line up with TRBD2. CDR3 size: 18 residues. Looked up from germline, CDR1 is LGHNT and CDR2 is FRNRAP. With 2 bases clipped from V and 4 bases from J, the junction kept 14 bases outside the gene matches. CDR3 in DNA: TGTGCTAGTGGTTTGCCCGCCGGCCTGGCGGGAGTTTACAATGAGCAGTTCTTC. As protein: CASGLPAGLAGVYNEQFF.

This clonotype was counted at least ten times. V gene TRBV28 combines with J gene TRBJ1-3; D gene unclear. The CDR3 extends over 15 amino acids. Germline CDR1 is MDHEN and CDR2 is SYDVKM. The V and J ends lost 3 bases and 0 bases respectively, with 9 bases between them. CDR3 protein: CASSLAIFSGNTIYF. The CDR3 nucleotides read TGTGCCAGCAGTTTGGCCATTTTCTCTGGAAACACCATATATTTT.

The chain recombines TRBV7-9 with TRBJ1-5; D not certain. Looked up from germline, CDR1 is SEHNR and CDR2 is FQNEAQ (reference sequence). The CDR3 loop spans 13 amino acids. V shed 5 bases and J shed 3 bases, with 8 bases lying between them. The CDR3 protein is CASSNSLNQPQHF. As DNA, the CDR3 is TGTGCCAGCAGCAACAGCCTCAATCAGCCCCAGCATTTT.

As concerns this clonotype: It may be a read error: a sequence one base away is much more abundant. This chain connects TRBV30 to TRBJ1-5; D not certain. V dropped 6 bases and J dropped 2 bases, with 11 bases sitting between them. CDR3 length equals 13 residues. CDR1 is GTSNPN and CDR2 is SVGIG in the germline V gene (reference sequence). The CDR3 DNA follows: TGTGCCTGTAAAACGGGAGGCAATCAGCCCCAGCATTTT. Translation gives CACKTGGNQPQHF.

Many counts were recorded for this clonotype. This chain joins TRBV7-6 and TRBJ2-7; TRBD2 is a possible D gene (5 bases). From germline, CDR1 is SGHVS and CDR2 FNYEAQ. V shed 4 bases and J shed 6 bases, with 13 bases lying between them. This CDR3 comprises 13 residues. The CDR3 sequence: CASSSSNRAEQYF. The CDR3, as DNA: TGTGCCAGCAGCTCTAGCAATCGGGCCGAGCAGTACTTC.

Ten or more counts support this clonotype. V and J are TRBV27 and TRBJ2-7, with D possibly TRBD1 on 5 matching bases. The germline V gene has CDR1 MNHEY and CDR2 SMNVEV (reference sequence). The CDR3 contains 14 residues. Trimming left V 5 bases short and J 2 bases short, with 13 bases between. CDR3 amino acids: CASSPGHQPYEQYF. The CDR3 nucleotides are TGTGCCAGCAGTCCCGGACACCAACCCTACGAGCAGTACTTC.

This clonotype was found many times. This chain links TRBV12-3 or TRBV12-4 with TRBJ1-1, with 7 nucleotides matching TRBD1. Losses at the gene ends were 5 bases for V and 1 base for J; bases not matched to a gene: 7. This CDR3 contains 15 residues. CDR3 sequence: CASSPRDRGNTEAFF. Here the CDR3 DNA reads TGTGCCAGCAGTCCGCGGGACAGAGGGAACACTGAAGCTTTCTTT.

Only a few counts were recorded for this clonotype. The J gene is TRBJ2-7, the V gene TRBV15; TRBD1 might be the D (5 bases). The germline V gene encodes CDR1 LNHNV and CDR2 YYDKDF (reference sequence). The CDR3 extends over 15 amino acids. Trimming removed 0 bases at V and 2 bases at J, with 11 bases between. The CDR3 protein is CATSRDRQGTYEQYF. The CDR3 DNA sequence: TGTGCCACCAGCAGAGACCGCCAGGGAACCTACGAGCAGTACTTC.

This clonotype has ten or more counts. This chain joins TRBV5-6 and TRBJ2-3; D uncertain. The CDR3 runs to 15 residues. Trimming pared 3 bases from V and 1 base from J, leaving 12 bases between. Germline CDR1 SGHDT, CDR2 YYEEEE. The CDR3 nucleotides are TGTGCCAGCAGCTCGGCGGCATACGGCACAGATACGCAGTATTTT. It codes for CASSSAAYGTDTQYF. The full variable domain, its missing parts supplied by reference TRBV5-6 and TRBJ2-3, is DAGVTQSPTHLIKTRGQQVTLRCSPKSGHDTVSWYQQALGQGPQFIFQYYEEEERQRGNFPDRFSGHQFPNYSSELNVNALLLGDSALYLCASSSAAYGTDTQYFGPGTRLTVL.

This clonotype turned up a few times. This may come from a read error, since a much larger clone is one base off. The chain recombines TRBV20-1 with TRBJ1-1; D call uncertain. The germline V gene has CDR1 DFQATT and CDR2 SNEGSKA (reference sequence). CDR3 size: 10 residues. The CDR3 bases are TGCAATGCTAACCCAGGTGAAGCTTTCTTT. It translates to CNANPGEAFF.

The sample holds many counts of this clonotype. The chain has TRBV2 and TRBJ2-1, with D unclear. V was shortened by 2 bases and J by 0 bases, with 8 bases between the two germline ends. The CDR3 contains 15 residues. Germline V gives CDR1 SNHLY, CDR2 FYNNEI. The CDR3 here is CASSELGASYNEQFF. DNA of the CDR3: TGTGCCAGCAGTGAATTGGGCGCCTCCTACAATGAGCAGTTCTTC.

The V call is TRBV9, the J call TRBJ2-7, with 9 bases matching TRBD1. V dropped 5 bases and J dropped 5; count of bases not matched to a gene: 11. The CDR3 is made up of 15 amino acids. CDR1 is SGDLS, CDR2 YYNGEE, per germline. CDR3 bases: TGTGCCAGCAGGGATTCCGGGACAGGGTACAACGAGCAGTACTTC. Protein sequence: CASRDSGTGYNEQYF.

This clonotype occurred many times. V and J are TRBV24-1 and TRBJ2-7; possibly TRBD1 or TRBD2 for D (6 bases each). The V end lost 6 bases, the J end lost 4 bases, and 12 bases lay between the germline ends. The CDR3 contains 13 residues. The V gene's germline CDR1 is KGHDR and CDR2 SFDVKD. The CDR3 here is CATSPGARYEQYF. In nucleotides, the CDR3 is TGTGCCACCAGTCCGGGGGCACGGTACGAGCAGTACTTC.

This clonotype was picked up a small number of times. The chain recombines TRBV6-1 with TRBJ1-6; 8 bases are shared with TRBD1. The CDR3 totals 14 residues. J was trimmed by 5 bases and V by 6 bases; bases with no gene match: 3. Germline CDR1 is MNHNS and CDR2 is SASEGT. As DNA, the CDR3 is TGTGCCAGCAGAAAGACAGGGGATAATTCACCCCTCCACTTT. Translating it yields CASRKTGDNSPLHF.

This clonotype occurred many times. This sequence joins TRBV5-1 and TRBJ1-2; D is unclear. Trimming stripped 5 bases from V and 0 bases from J, with 11 bases between. CDR1 SGHRS and CDR2 YFSETQ come from the germline V gene. This CDR3 region has 14 residues. The CDR3 DNA is TGCGCCAGCAGGGACTCTGCTTCTAACTATGGCTACACCTTC. Translated, it gives CASRDSASNYGYTF. Based on the CDR3 plus reference TRBV5-1 and TRBJ1-2, the full variable domain is KAGVTQTPRYLIKTRGQQVTLSCSPISGHRSVSWYQQTPGQGLQFLFEYFSETQRNKGNFPGRFSGRQFSNSRSEMNVSTLELGDSALYLCASRDSASNYGYTFGSGTRLTVV.

This clonotype was detected a few times. The chain joins TRBV19 to TRBJ1-2; D perhaps matches TRBD1 (5 bases). Germline loops: CDR1 LNHDA, CDR2 SQIVND (reference sequence). The CDR3 is made up of 13 amino acids. V was pared by 6 bases and J by 5 bases, with 13 bases between. DNA for the CDR3: TGTGCCAGTAGCAACGGGACGGCATATGGCTACACCTTC. This codes for CASSNGTAYGYTF.

This clonotype was seen only a few times. One junction end disagrees with the germline gene, perhaps due to a read error. V is TRBV7-9 and J is TRBJ1-2; D is perhaps TRBD1 (6 bases). Germline V gene sequence: CDR1 SEHNR, CDR2 FQNEAQ (reference sequence). The CDR3 contains 15 residues. This CDR3 is CASNLAGGVGYGYTF. For the CDR3, the DNA is TGTGCCAGCAACTTAGCCGGGGGCGTCGGCTATGGCTACACCTTC.

The chain carries TRBV9 and TRBJ2-3, with 7 bases identical to TRBD1. The CDR3 spans 16 residues. Unmatched junction bases numbered 14, after V lost 3 bases and J lost 7 bases. Germline assignment: CDR1 SGDLS and CDR2 YYNGEE. The chain's CDR3 is CASSGWDSGALNTQYF. The DNA of the CDR3 is TGTGCCAGCAGCGGATGGGACAGTGGGGCGTTAAATACGCAGTATTTT.

The table lists this clonotype with many counts. The chain has TRBV28 and TRBJ2-7; D may be TRBD2 (5 bases). Germline values: CDR1 MDHEN, CDR2 SYDVKM. CDR3 length: 13 amino acids. V was trimmed by 6 bases and J by 1 base, leaving 10 bases between them. The CDR3 region is CASSSGLSYEQYF. DNA for the CDR3: TGTGCCAGCAGCTCCGGACTGTCCTACGAGCAGTACTTC. Based on the CDR3 plus reference TRBV28 and TRBJ2-7, the full variable domain is DVKVTQSSRYLVKRTGEKVFLECVQDMDHENMFWYRQDPGLGLRLIYFSYDVKMKEKGDIPEGYSVSREKKERFSLILESASTNQTSMYLCASSSGLSYEQYFGPGTRLTVT.